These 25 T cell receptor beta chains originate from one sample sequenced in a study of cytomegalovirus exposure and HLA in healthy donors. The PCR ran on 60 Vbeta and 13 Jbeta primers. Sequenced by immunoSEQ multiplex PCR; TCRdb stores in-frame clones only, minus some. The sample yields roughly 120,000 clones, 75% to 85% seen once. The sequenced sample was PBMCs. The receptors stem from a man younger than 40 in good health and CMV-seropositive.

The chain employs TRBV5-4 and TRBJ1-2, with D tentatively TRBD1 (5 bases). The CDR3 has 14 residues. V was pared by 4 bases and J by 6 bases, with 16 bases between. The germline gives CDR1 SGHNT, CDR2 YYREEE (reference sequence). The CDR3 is CASSPLGERDGYTF. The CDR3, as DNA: TGTGCCAGCAGCCCCCTAGGGGAAAGGGATGGCTACACCTTC.

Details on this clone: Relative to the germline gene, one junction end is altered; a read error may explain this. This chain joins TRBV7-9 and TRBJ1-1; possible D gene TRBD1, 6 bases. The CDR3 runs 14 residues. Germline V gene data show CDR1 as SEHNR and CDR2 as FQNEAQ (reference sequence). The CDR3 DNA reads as TGTTCCAGCAGCAATGGACAGAAGGGCACTGAAGCTTTCTTT. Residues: CSSSNGQKGTEAFF.

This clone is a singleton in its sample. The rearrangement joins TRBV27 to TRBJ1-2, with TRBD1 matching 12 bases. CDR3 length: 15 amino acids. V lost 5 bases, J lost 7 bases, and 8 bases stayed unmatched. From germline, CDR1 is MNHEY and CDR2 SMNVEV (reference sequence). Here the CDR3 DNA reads TGTGCCAGCAGTCCCGGGACAGGGGGCATACGTGGCTACACCTTC. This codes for CASSPGTGGIRGYTF.

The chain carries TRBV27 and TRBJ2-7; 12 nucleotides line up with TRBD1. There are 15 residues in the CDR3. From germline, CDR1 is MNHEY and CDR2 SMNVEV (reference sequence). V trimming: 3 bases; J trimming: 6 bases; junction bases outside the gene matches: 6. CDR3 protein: CASSFGTGGNGEQYF. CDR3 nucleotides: TGTGCCAGCAGTTTTGGGACAGGGGGCAATGGCGAGCAGTACTTC.

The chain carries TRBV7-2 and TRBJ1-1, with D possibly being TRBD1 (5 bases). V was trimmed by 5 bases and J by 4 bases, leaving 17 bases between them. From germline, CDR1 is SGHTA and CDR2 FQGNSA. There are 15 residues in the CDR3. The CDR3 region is CASSPRGREGTEAFF. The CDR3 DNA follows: TGTGCCAGCAGCCCTCGGGGACGGGAGGGCACTGAAGCTTTCTTT.

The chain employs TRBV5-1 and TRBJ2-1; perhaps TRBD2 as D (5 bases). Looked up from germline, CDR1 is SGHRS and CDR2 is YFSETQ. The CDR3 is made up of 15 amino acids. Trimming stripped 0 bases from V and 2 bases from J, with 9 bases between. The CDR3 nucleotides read TGCGCCAGCAGCTTGGGACTGCGGGCCTACAATGAGCAGTTCTTC. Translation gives CASSLGLRAYNEQFF.

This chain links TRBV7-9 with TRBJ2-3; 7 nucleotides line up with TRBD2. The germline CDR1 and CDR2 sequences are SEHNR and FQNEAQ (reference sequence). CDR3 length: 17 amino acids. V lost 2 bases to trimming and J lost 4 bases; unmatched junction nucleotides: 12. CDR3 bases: TGTGCCAGCAGCTTAAGGGAGGGTGCGGGAGTGGCAGATACGCAGTATTTT. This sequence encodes CASSLREGAGVADTQYF.

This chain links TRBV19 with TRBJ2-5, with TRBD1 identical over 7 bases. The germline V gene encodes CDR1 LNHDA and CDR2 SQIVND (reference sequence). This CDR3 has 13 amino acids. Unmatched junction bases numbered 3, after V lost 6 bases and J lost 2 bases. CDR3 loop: CASRRTGQETQYF. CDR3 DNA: TGTGCCAGTAGAAGGACAGGACAAGAGACCCAGTACTTC.

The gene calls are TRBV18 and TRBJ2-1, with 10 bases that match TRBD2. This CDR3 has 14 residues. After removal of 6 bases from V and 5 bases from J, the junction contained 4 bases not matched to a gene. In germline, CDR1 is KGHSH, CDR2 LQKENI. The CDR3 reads CASSGLAANNEQFF. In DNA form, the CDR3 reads TGTGCCAGCTCCGGACTAGCGGCTAACAATGAGCAGTTCTTC.

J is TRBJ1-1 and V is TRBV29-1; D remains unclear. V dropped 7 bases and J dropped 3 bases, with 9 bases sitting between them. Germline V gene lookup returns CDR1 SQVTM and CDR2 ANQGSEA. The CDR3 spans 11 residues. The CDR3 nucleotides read TGCAGCGGGCGGAAGGACACTGAAGCTTTCTTT. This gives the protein CSGRKDTEAFF.

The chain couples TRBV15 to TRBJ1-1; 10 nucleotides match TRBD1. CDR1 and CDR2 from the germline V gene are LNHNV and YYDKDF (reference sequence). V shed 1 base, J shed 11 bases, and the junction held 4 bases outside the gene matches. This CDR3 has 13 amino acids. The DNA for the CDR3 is TGTGCCACCAGCAGAGGCGGGACAGGGGTGGCTTTCTTT. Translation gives CATSRGGTGVAFF.

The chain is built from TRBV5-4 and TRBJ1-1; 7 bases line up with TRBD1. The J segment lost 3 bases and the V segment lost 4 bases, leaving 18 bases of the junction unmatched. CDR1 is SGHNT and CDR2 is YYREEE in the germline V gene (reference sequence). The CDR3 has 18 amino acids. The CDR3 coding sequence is TGTGCCAGCAGCCGAGTTCCCTTACGGGACAGCAGGGACACTGAAGCTTTCTTT. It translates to CASSRVPLRDSRDTEAFF.

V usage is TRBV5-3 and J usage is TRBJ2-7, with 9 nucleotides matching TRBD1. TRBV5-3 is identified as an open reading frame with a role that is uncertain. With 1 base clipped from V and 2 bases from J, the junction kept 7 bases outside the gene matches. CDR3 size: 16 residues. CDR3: CARSLKVDRGAYEQYF. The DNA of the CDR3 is TGTGCCAGAAGCTTGAAAGTGGACAGGGGAGCCTACGAGCAGTACTTC.

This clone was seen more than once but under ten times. The CDR3: CASSSGSYNSPLHF. The DNA for the CDR3 is TGTGCCAGCAGCTCGGGCTCCTATAATTCACCCCTCCACTTT. This sequence joins TRBV7-3 and TRBJ1-6; no reliable D call. The CDR3 is 14 residues long. V was pared by 4 bases and J by 0 bases, with 4 bases between. In germline, CDR1 is SGHTA, CDR2 FQGTGA.

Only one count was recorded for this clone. This CDR3 reads CAWTTGLSAQHF. In nucleotides, the CDR3 is TGTGCCTGGACGACAGGGCTGTCAGCCCAGCATTTT. The V and J genes are TRBV30 and TRBJ1-5; 7 bases line up with TRBD1. Germline V lookup: CDR1 GTSNPN, CDR2 SVGIG (reference sequence). V lost 4 bases and J lost 11; bases outside the gene matches: 8. This CDR3 has 12 residues.

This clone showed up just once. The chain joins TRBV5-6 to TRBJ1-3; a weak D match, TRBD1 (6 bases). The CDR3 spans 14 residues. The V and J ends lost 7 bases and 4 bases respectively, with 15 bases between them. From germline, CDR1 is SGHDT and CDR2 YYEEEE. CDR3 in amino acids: CASAIQGSGNTIYF. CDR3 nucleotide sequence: TGTGCCAGCGCCATACAGGGATCAGGAAACACCATATATTTT.

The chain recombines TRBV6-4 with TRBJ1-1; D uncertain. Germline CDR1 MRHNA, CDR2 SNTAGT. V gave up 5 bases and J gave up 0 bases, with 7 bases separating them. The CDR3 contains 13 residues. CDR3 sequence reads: CASSRAMNTEAFF. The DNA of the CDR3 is TGTGCCAGCAGTCGAGCTATGAACACTGAAGCTTTCTTT.

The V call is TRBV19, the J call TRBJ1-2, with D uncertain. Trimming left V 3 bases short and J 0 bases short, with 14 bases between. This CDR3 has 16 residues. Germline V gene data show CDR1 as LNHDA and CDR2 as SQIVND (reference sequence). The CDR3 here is CASSIEPRQTNYGYTF. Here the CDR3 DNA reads TGTGCCAGTAGTATCGAGCCGCGGCAGACTAACTATGGCTACACCTTC.

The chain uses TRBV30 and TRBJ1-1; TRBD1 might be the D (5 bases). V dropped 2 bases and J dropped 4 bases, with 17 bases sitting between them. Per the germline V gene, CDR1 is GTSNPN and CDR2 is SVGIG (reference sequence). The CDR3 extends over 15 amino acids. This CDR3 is CAWSQRVLGGTEAFF. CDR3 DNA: TGTGCCTGGAGTCAACGGGTCTTGGGGGGCACTGAAGCTTTCTTT.

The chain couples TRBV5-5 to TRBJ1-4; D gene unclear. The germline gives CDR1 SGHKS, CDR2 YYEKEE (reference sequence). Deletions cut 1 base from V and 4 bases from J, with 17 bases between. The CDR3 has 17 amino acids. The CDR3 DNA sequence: TGTGCCAGCAGCTTGTTTGAGTCCCTTGGTCTTAATGAAAAACTGTTTTTT. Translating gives CASSLFESLGLNEKLFF. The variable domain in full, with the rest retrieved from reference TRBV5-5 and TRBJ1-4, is DAGVTQSPTHLIKTRGQQVTLRCSPISGHKSVSWYQQVLGQGPQFIFQYYEKEERGRGNFPDRFSARQFPNYSSELNVNALLLGDSALYLCASSLFESLGLNEKLFFGSGTQLSVL.

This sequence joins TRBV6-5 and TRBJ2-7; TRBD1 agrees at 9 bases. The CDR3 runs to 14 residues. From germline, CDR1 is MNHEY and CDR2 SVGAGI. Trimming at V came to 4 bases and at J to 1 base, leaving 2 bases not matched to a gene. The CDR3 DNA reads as TGTGCCAGCAGTTCCGGGACAGGGTCCTACGAGCAGTACTTC. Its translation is CASSSGTGSYEQYF.

The CDR3 loop reads CATRIAKGAGTSYGYTF. In DNA form, the CDR3 reads TGTGCCACCAGGATAGCGAAGGGGGCAGGGACGAGCTATGGCTACACCTTC. The V call is TRBV15, the J call TRBJ1-2; TRBD1 aligns across 7 bases. Germline V gene data show CDR1 as LNHNV and CDR2 as YYDKDF (reference sequence). There are 17 residues in the CDR3. The junction had 17 bases not matched to a gene; V was cut back by 6 bases and J by 4 bases.

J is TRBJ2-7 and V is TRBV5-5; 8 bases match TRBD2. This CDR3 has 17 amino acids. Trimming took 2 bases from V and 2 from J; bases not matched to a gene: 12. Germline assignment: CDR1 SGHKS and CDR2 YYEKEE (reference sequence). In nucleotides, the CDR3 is TGTGCCAGCAGCTTATCCTCTTGGGCGGGAGGAACCTACGAGCAGTACTTC. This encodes CASSLSSWAGGTYEQYF.

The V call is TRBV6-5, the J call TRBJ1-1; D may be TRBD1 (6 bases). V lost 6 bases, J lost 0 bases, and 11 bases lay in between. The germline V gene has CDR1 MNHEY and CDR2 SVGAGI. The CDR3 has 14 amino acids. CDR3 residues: CASRMRGLNTEAFF. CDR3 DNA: TGTGCCAGCAGGATGCGGGGGCTGAACACTGAAGCTTTCTTT.

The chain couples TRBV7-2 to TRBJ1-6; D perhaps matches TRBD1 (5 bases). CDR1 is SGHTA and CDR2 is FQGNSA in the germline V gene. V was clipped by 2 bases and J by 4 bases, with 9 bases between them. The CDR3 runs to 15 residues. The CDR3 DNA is TGTGCCAGCAGCTTAAAGGGGTCTTATAATTCACCCCTCCACTTT. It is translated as CASSLKGSYNSPLHF.